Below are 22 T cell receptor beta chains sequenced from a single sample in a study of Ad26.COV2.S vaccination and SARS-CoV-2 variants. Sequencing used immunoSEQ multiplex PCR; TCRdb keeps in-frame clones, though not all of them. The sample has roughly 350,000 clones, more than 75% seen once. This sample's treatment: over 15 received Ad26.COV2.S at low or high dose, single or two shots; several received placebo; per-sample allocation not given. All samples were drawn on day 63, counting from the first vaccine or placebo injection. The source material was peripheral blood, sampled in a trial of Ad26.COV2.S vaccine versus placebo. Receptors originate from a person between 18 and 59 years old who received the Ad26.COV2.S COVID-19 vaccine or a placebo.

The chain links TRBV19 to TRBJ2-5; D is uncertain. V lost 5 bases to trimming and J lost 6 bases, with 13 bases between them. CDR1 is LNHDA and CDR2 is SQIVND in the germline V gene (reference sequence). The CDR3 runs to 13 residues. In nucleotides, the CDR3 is TGTGCCAGTAGTGCAGACCCTACGCAGACCCAGTACTTC. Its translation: CASSADPTQTQYF.

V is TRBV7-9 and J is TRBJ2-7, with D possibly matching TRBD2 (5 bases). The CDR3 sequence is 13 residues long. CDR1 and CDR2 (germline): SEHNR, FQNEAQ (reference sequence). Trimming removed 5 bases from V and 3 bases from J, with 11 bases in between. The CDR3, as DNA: TGTGCCAGCAGCACTAGTGGCATCTACGAGCAGTACTTC. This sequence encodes CASSTSGIYEQYF.

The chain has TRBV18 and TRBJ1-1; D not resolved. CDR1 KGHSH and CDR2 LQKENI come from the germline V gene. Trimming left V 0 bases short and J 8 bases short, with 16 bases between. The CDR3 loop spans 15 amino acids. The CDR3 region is CASSPPLFRTEEAFF. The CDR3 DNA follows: TGTGCCAGCTCACCACCGCTTTTCCGGACGGAGGAAGCTTTCTTT. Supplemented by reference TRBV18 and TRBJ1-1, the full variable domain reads NAGVMQNPRHLVRRRGQEARLRCSPMKGHSHVYWYRQLPEEGLKFMVYLQKENIIDESGMPKERFSAEFPKEGPSILRIQQVVRGDSAAYFCASSPPLFRTEEAFFGQGTRLTVV.

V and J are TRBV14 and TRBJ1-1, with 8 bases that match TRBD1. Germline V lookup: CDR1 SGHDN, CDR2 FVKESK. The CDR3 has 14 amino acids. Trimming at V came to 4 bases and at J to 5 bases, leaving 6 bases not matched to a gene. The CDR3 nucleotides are TGTGCCAGCAGCCTGACAGGGGCTCTAACTGAAGCTTTCTTT. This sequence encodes CASSLTGALTEAFF.

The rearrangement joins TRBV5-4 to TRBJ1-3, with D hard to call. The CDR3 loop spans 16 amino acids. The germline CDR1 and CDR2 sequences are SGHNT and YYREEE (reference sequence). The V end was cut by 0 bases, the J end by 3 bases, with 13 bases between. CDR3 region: CASSLEGWLGGNTIYF. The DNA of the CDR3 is TGTGCCAGCAGCTTGGAAGGGTGGTTGGGTGGAAACACCATATATTTT.

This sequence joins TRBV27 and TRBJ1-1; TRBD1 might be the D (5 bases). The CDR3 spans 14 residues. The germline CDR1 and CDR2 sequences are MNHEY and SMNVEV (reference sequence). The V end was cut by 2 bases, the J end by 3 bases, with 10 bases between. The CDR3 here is CASSLPGVYTEAFF. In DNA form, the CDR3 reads TGTGCCAGCAGTTTACCGGGGGTATACACTGAAGCTTTCTTT.

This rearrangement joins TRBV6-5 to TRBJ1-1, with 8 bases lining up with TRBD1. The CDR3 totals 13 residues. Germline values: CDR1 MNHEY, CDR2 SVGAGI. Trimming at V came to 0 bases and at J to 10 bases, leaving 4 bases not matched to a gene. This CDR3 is CASSYSGQVRAFF. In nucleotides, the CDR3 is TGTGCCAGCAGTTACTCGGGACAGGTGCGAGCTTTCTTT.

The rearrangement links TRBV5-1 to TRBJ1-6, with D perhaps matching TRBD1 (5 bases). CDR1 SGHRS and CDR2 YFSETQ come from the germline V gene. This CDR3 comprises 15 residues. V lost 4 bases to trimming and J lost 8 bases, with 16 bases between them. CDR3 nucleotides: TGCGCCAGCAGCCTTGGACAACCAAGGGATTCACCCCTCCACTTT. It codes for CASSLGQPRDSPLHF.

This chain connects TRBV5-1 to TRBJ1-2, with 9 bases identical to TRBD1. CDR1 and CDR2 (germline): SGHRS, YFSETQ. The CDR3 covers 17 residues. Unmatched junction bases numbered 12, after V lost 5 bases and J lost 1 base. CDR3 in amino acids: CASSFKTGGTFNYGYTF. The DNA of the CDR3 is TGCGCCAGCAGTTTTAAGACAGGGGGGACTTTTAACTATGGCTACACCTTC. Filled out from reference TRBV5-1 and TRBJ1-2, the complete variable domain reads KAGVTQTPRYLIKTRGQQVTLSCSPISGHRSVSWYQQTPGQGLQFLFEYFSETQRNKGNFPGRFSGRQFSNSRSEMNVSTLELGDSALYLCASSFKTGGTFNYGYTFGSGTRLTVV.

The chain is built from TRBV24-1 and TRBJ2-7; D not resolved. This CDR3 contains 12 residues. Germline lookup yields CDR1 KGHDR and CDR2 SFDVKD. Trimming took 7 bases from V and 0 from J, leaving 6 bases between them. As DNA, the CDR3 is TGTGCCACCAGGCCGTCCTCCTACGAGCAGTACTTC. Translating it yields CATRPSSYEQYF.

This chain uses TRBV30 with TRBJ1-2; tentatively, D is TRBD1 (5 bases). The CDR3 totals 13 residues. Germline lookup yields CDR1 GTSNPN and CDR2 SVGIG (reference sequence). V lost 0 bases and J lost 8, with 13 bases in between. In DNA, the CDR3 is TGTGCCTGGAGTGTGGAGGGGCAAGTAGGCTACACCTTC. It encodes CAWSVEGQVGYTF. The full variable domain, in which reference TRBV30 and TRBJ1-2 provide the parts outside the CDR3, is SQTIHQWPATLVQPVGSPLSLECTVEGTSNPNLYWYRQAAGRGLQLLFYSVGIGQISSEVPQNLSASRPQDRQFILSSKKLLLSDSGFYLCAWSVEGQVGYTFGSGTRLTVV.

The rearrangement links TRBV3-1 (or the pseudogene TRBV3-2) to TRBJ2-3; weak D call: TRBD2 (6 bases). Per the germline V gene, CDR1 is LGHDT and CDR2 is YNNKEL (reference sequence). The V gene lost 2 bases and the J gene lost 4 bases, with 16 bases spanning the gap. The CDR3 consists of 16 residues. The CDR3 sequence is CASSQSRGGSSDTQYF. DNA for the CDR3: TGTGCCAGCAGCCAATCCCGTGGGGGGAGTTCAGATACGCAGTATTTT.

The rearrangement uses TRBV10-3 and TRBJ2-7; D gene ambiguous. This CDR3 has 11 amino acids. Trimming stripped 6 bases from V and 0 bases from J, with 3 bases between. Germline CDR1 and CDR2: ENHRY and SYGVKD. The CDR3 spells CAISNSYEQYF. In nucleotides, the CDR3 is TGTGCCATCAGCAACTCCTACGAGCAGTACTTC.

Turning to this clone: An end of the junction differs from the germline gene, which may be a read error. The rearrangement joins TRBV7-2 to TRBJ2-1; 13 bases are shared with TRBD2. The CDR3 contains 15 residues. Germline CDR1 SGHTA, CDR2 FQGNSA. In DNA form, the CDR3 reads TGTGCCAGCAGCTTCGGGACTAGCGGGGTTAATGGGCAGTTCTTC. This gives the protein CASSFGTSGVNGQFF.

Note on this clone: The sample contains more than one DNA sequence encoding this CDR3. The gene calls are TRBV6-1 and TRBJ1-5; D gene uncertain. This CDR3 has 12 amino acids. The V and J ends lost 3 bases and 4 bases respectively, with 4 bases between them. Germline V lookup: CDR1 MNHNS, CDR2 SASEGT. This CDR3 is CASSEGNQPQHF. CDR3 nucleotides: TGTGCCAGCAGTGAGGGGAATCAGCCCCAGCATTTT.

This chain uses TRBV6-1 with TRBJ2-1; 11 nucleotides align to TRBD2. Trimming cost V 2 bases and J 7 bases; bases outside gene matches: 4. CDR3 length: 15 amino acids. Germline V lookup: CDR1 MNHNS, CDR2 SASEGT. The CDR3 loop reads CASSERTSGGNEQFF. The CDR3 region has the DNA TGTGCCAGCAGTGAAAGAACTAGCGGGGGAAATGAGCAGTTCTTC.

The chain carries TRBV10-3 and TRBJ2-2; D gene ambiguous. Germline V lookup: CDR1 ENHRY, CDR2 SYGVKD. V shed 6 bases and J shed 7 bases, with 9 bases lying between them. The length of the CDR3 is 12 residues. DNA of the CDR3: TGTGCCATCAGGGCGCCAGGCGGGGAGCTGTTTTTT. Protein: CAIRAPGGELFF.

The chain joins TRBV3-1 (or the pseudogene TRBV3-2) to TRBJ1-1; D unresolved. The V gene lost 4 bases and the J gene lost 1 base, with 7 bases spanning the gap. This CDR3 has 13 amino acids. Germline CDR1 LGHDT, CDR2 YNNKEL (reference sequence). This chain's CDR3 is CASSLNRNTEAFF. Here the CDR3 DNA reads TGTGCCAGCAGCCTTAACAGGAACACTGAAGCTTTCTTT.

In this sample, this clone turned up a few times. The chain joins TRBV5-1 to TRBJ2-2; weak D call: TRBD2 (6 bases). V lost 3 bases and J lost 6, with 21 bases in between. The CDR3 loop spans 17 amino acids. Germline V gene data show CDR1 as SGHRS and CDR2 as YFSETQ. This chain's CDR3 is CASSWAPTSSGAGELFF. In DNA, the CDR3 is TGCGCCAGCAGCTGGGCCCCGACTAGTAGCGGTGCCGGGGAGCTGTTTTTT.

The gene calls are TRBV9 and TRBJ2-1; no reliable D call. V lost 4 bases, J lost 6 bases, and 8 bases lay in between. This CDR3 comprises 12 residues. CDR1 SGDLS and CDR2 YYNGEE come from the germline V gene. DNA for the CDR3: TGTGCCAGCAGCAACAGAGGCAATGAGCAGTTCTTC. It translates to CASSNRGNEQFF.

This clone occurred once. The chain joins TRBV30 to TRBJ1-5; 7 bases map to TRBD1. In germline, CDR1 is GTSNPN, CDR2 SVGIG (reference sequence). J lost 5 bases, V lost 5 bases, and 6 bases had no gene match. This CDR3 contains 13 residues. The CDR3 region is CAWAGGGDQPQHF. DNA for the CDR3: TGTGCCTGGGCAGGGGGTGGGGATCAGCCCCAGCATTTT.

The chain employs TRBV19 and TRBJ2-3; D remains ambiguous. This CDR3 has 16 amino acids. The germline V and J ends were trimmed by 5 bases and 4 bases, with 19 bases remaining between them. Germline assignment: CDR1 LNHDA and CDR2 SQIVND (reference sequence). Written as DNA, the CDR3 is TGTGCCAGTAGTGTCCTGGGCGGCTTGTCGGCAGATACGCAGTATTTT. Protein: CASSVLGGLSADTQYF.